This TCR beta chain came from a study of shared clonotypes between healthy human individuals. Germline V gene data show CDR1 as LGHNT and CDR2 as FRNRAP. Trimming pared 3 bases from V and 4 bases from J, leaving 6 bases between. The CDR3 runs to 13 residues. About 30,000 T cell genomes (roughly 220 ng DNA) went into each sorted-subset replicate. Measured with immunoSEQ multiplex PCR; TCRdb has only the in-frame clones, and not every one. The table has roughly 220,000 clones, approximately 65% seen once. Comment on this clone: What it recognizes is unknown.

General study results and limits: A generally larger estimated richness was seen in naive subsets than in memory subsets. Clonotypes which were not shared had lower generation probabilities than clonotypes that all four donors shared.

The sequencing input was memory CD4+ T cells sorted from blood. As to subset: CD45RA-negative fraction. The TCR sequence derives from a man aged 25-40 years in good health. The chain is built from TRBV12-5 and TRBJ2-2; no definite D call. The CDR3 DNA reads TGTGCTAGTGGTTTCGGCATCACCGGGGAGCTGTTTTTT. Translating it yields CASGFGITGELFF.